Below are 21 T cell receptor beta chains sequenced from a single sample in a study of T cell changes during pregnancy in multiple sclerosis (dated by TCRdb to between 2018 and 2021). The method was the immunoSEQ multiplex PCR assay. TCRdb mirrors the immuneACCESS table, restricted to in-frame sequences. Some clones are absent from its copies; in checked studies, under half trace to an unresolved V gene, and the reason for the others is unknown. The sample table contains about 89,000 clones; only one count was recorded for roughly 94% of them. The ten biggest clones cover roughly 0.81% of the sample. Sequenced material: peripheral blood, taken in the third trimester of pregnancy. The receptors were sampled from a female donor with multiple sclerosis, enrolled in a pregnancy study.

V and J are TRBV19 and TRBJ2-4; TRBD1 might be the D (5 bases). Germline V CDR1 and CDR2: LNHDA, SQIVND (reference sequence). Trimming removed 5 bases at V and 6 bases at J, with 8 bases between. The CDR3 has 12 amino acids. The CDR3 loop reads CASSAGINIQYF. The CDR3 DNA follows: TGTGCCAGTAGTGCAGGGATAAACATTCAGTACTTC.

CDR3 loop: CSVVTGIHEQFF. The CDR3, as DNA: TGCAGCGTTGTGACAGGGATTCATGAGCAGTTCTTC. The chain couples TRBV29-1 to TRBJ2-1, with TRBD1 matching 7 bases. The CDR3 sequence is 12 residues long. Germline V gives CDR1 SQVTM, CDR2 ANQGSEA. V lost 4 bases, J lost 8 bases, and 5 bases stayed unmatched.

The CDR3 coding sequence is TGTGCCAGCAGAACCGGGACTAGCGGGCCGGATAGGGATACGCAGTATTTT. Amino acids: CASRTGTSGPDRDTQYF. The V call is TRBV7-9, the J call TRBJ2-3, with 12 bases matching TRBD2. The germline gives CDR1 SEHNR, CDR2 FQNEAQ (reference sequence). This CDR3 has 17 amino acids. V dropped 6 bases and J dropped 6; count of bases not matched to a gene: 13.

This clone was recorded only once. The chain links TRBV9 to TRBJ2-1; D remains ambiguous. The CDR3 is made up of 15 amino acids. Trimming took 0 bases from V and 3 from J, leaving 10 bases between them. From germline, CDR1 is SGDLS and CDR2 YYNGEE. CDR3 nucleotide sequence: TGTGCCAGCAGCGTAGCTGCCTACCACTACAATGAGCAGTTCTTC. Protein: CASSVAAYHYNEQFF.

This clone was counted between two and nine times. CDR3 sequence: CAWSEWTRTNTEAFF. The DNA for the CDR3 is TGTGCCTGGAGCGAATGGACACGGACGAACACTGAAGCTTTCTTT. V usage is TRBV30 and J usage is TRBJ1-1, with a tentative D call TRBD1 (5 bases). V was cut by 3 bases and J by 1 base, with 15 bases left in between. CDR1 and CDR2 from the germline V gene are GTSNPN and SVGIG (reference sequence). CDR3 size: 15 residues.

The V gene is TRBV4-3, the J gene TRBJ2-1, with 13 positions matching TRBD2. V lost 4 bases to trimming and J lost 8 bases; unmatched junction nucleotides: 17. This CDR3 comprises 19 residues. The germline gives CDR1 LGHNA, CDR2 YSLEER. CDR3 DNA sequence: TGCGCCAGCAGCCCCTCTCCCCGGACTAGCGGGAGATTCAGCGATGAGCAGTTCTTC. It codes for CASSPSPRTSGRFSDEQFF.

The rearrangement joins TRBV5-4 to TRBJ2-3; 14 positions match TRBD2. Germline lookup yields CDR1 SGHNT and CDR2 YYREEE (reference sequence). The CDR3 is 18 residues long. Trimming removed 5 bases from V and 3 bases from J; junction bases left unmatched: 11. Here the CDR3 reads CASSSGTSGSIGTDTQYF. The DNA for the CDR3 is TGTGCCAGCAGTTCTGGGACTAGCGGGAGTATTGGGACAGATACGCAGTATTTT. Full variable domain (remainder filled in from reference TRBV5-4 and TRBJ2-3): ETGVTQSPTHLIKTRGQQVTLRCSSQSGHNTVSWYQQALGQGPQFIFQYYREEENGRGNFPPRFSGLQFPNYSSELNVNALELDDSALYLCASSSGTSGSIGTDTQYFGPGTRLTVL.

The gene calls are TRBV28 and TRBJ2-3; no firm D call. Between the trimmed V and J ends, which lost 5 bases and 6 bases, there was a span of 9 bases. Germline V gene data show CDR1 as MDHEN and CDR2 as SYDVKM. The CDR3 contains 12 residues. The DNA of the CDR3 is TGTGCCAGCAGTGAGGTGCGGGATACGCAGTATTTT. It translates to CASSEVRDTQYF.

The rearrangement links TRBV11-2 to TRBJ2-3; 13 nucleotides match TRBD2. The CDR3 has 15 amino acids. Germline lookup yields CDR1 SGHAT and CDR2 FQNNGV. V lost 4 bases to trimming and J lost 6 bases; unmatched junction nucleotides: 4. CDR3 coding DNA: TGTGCCAGCAGCTCTGGACTAGCGGGAGCGGATACGCAGTATTTT. This codes for CASSSGLAGADTQYF. The full variable domain, rest sourced from reference TRBV11-2 and TRBJ2-3, is EAGVAQSPRYKIIEKRQSVAFWCNPISGHATLYWYQQILGQGPKLLIQFQNNGVVDDSQLPKDRFSAERLKGVDSTLKIQPAKLEDSAVYLCASSSGLAGADTQYFGPGTRLTVL.

This clone was seen once. The CDR3 here is CASSIIPSASNTGELFF. CDR3 nucleotides: TGTGCCAGCAGCATAATCCCTAGCGCTTCGAACACCGGGGAGCTGTTTTTT. The chain employs TRBV7-3 and TRBJ2-2; D might be TRBD2 (6 bases). The CDR3 extends over 17 amino acids. Trimming took off 5 bases at V and 0 bases at J, with 16 bases between the two ends. Germline-derived CDR1 and CDR2 are SGHTA and FQGTGA.

The V gene is TRBV19, the J gene TRBJ1-5; no clear D gene. V was trimmed by 1 base and J by 4 bases, leaving 14 bases between them. This CDR3 is 16 amino acids long. CDR1 and CDR2 (germline): LNHDA, SQIVND (reference sequence). DNA for the CDR3: TGTGCCAGTAGTATAGGGCGGGGTGCGATAAATCAGCCCCAGCATTTT. Amino acid sequence: CASSIGRGAINQPQHF.

A single count supports this clone. The CDR3 DNA sequence: TGTGCCAGCAGCCCGGACAGGGATTATGGCTACACCTTC. Translating gives CASSPDRDYGYTF. The J gene is TRBJ1-2, the V gene TRBV5-4, with 8 bases aligning to TRBD1. The V gene's germline CDR1 is SGHNT and CDR2 YYREEE (reference sequence). The J segment lost 5 bases and the V segment lost 4 bases, leaving 4 bases of the junction unmatched. The CDR3 covers 13 residues.

This clone was observed once. The V and J genes are TRBV5-1 and TRBJ2-5, with D possibly matching TRBD2 (6 bases). Germline-derived CDR1 and CDR2 are SGHRS and YFSETQ. Deletions cut 5 bases from V and 1 base from J, with 21 bases between. This CDR3 is built from 17 residues. The CDR3 spells CASSLRGGGISQETQYF. CDR3 sequence (DNA): TGCGCCAGCAGTTTGAGGGGTGGCGGGATCAGCCAAGAGACCCAGTACTTC.

The chain employs TRBV5-1 and TRBJ2-1; 11 bases agree with TRBD2. The V gene's germline CDR1 is SGHRS and CDR2 YFSETQ. V trimming: 4 bases; J trimming: 8 bases; junction bases outside the gene matches: 8. CDR3 length: 15 residues. This chain's CDR3 is CASSLIAGGRHEQFF. CDR3 DNA: TGCGCCAGCAGCCTTATAGCGGGAGGGCGGCATGAGCAGTTCTTC.

The rearrangement uses TRBV5-1 and TRBJ2-5, with D perhaps TRBD2 (5 bases). CDR1 SGHRS and CDR2 YFSETQ come from the germline V gene. V was shortened by 10 bases and J by 1 base, with 14 bases between the two germline ends. The CDR3 sequence is 13 residues long. DNA for the CDR3: TGCGCCTCAAATGGCGGGCCCCAAGAGACCCAGTACTTC. Its translation is CASNGGPQETQYF. The whole variable domain, filled in from reference TRBV5-1 and TRBJ2-5, reads KAGVTQTPRYLIKTRGQQVTLSCSPISGHRSVSWYQQTPGQGLQFLFEYFSETQRNKGNFPGRFSGRQFSNSRSEMNVSTLELGDSALYLCASNGGPQETQYFGPGTRLLVL.

The gene calls are TRBV5-1 and TRBJ2-7; weak D call: TRBD2 (6 bases). The germline CDR1 and CDR2 sequences are SGHRS and YFSETQ. The V end was cut by 0 bases, the J end by 9 bases, with 10 bases between. The length of the CDR3 is 12 residues. DNA for the CDR3: TGCGCCAGCAGCTTGGCCGGGAGTGGGCAGTACTTC. The encoded protein is CASSLAGSGQYF.

The rearrangement joins TRBV2 to TRBJ1-2; possible D gene TRBD1, 6 bases. CDR1 and CDR2 (germline): SNHLY, FYNNEI. The CDR3 contains 17 residues. Trimming cost V 5 bases and J 5 bases, with 24 bases left between them. In nucleotides, the CDR3 is TGTGCCAGCAGTTGGGCCAAGGGGGTCCCCCAGGCTTATGGCTACACCTTC. It specifies CASSWAKGVPQAYGYTF. Supplemented by reference TRBV2 and TRBJ1-2, the full variable domain reads EPEVTQTPSHQVTQMGQEVILRCVPISNHLYFYWYRQILGQKVEFLVSFYNNEISEKSEIFDDQFSVERPDGSNFTLKIRSTKLEDSAMYFCASSWAKGVPQAYGYTFGSGTRLTVV.

This chain connects TRBV19 to TRBJ2-1, with 9 bases identical to TRBD1. CDR1 and CDR2 from the germline V gene are LNHDA and SQIVND (reference sequence). The CDR3 covers 14 residues. V gave up 7 bases and J gave up 6 bases; unmatched junction bases: 7. The CDR3 loop is CASTQGQGFNEQFF. The CDR3 bases are TGTGCCAGTACTCAGGGACAGGGTTTCAATGAGCAGTTCTTC.

The V gene is TRBV28, the J gene TRBJ1-4; D may be TRBD1 (5 bases). Germline V gives CDR1 MDHEN, CDR2 SYDVKM. V dropped 4 bases and J dropped 7 bases, with 16 bases sitting between them. The CDR3 extends over 15 amino acids. The CDR3 bases are TGTGCCAGCAGTTATGGGGTGACAGTTACTGAAAAACTGTTTTTT. Protein product: CASSYGVTVTEKLFF.

This clone was seen only once. This chain connects TRBV5-4 to TRBJ2-3; D remains ambiguous. The germline V and J ends were trimmed by 2 bases and 3 bases, with 4 bases remaining between them. Looked up from germline, CDR1 is SGHNT and CDR2 is YYREEE (reference sequence). This CDR3 has 12 residues. The CDR3 reads CASSFGTDTQYF. The CDR3 bases are TGTGCCAGCAGCTTCGGGACAGATACGCAGTATTTT.

The chain combines TRBV4-1 with TRBJ2-7; 11 nucleotides align to TRBD1. V lost 0 bases to trimming and J lost 1 base; unmatched junction nucleotides: 2. The CDR3 consists of 16 residues. Germline V gene data show CDR1 as MGHRA and CDR2 as YSYEKL. The DNA for the CDR3 is TGCGCCAGCAGCCAAGAGGGGACAGGGGGTTCCTACGAGCAGTACTTC. Translated: CASSQEGTGGSYEQYF.